Sequencing of this T cell receptor beta chain was carried out in a study of shared clonotypes between healthy human individuals. Overall study results and limits: Sample collection involved blood only; tissue repertoires are likely different.

With regard to this clone: Its target is not known.

TCRdb's table, derived via immunoSEQ multiplex PCR, lists solely in-frame clones and lacks some. This sample yields about 1.5 million clones, of which about 98% are seen a single time; 0.45% belongs to the top ten. The V segment lost 5 bases and the J segment 5 bases; nucleotides outside the gene matches: 7. CDR1 is MDHEN and CDR2 is SYDVKM in the germline V gene. This CDR3 contains 14 residues. Sequencing was performed on naive CD4+ T cells sorted from blood. The sample's subset: CD45RA+ positively selected. The V gene is TRBV28, the J gene TRBJ2-7; TRBD1 matches at 9 bases. The receptor comes from a man aged 25-45 years in good health. The CDR3 DNA sequence: TGTGCCAGCAGTGCAGCCGGGACAGGGAACGAGCAGTACTTC. Its translation: CASSAAGTGNEQYF.